The rows below give T cell receptor beta chains drawn from one sample of a study of T cell repertoires in cytomegalovirus infection. TCRdb reanalysed the reads using MiXCR and keeps one entry per CDR3 protein. Of 450,000 to 650,000 distinct CDR3 sequences in the sample, more than 25% were seen once. Sequenced: PBMCs. All receptors derive from a human donor in good health (CMV status not recorded). Some clones in this sample may be carry-over from other donors' samples. The CDR3 runs from the conserved cysteine through the conserved F or W. D genes are given only for firm matches. Some rows mark clone size as missing; the rest say once, few, many or name a class of expanded clone.

V gene	clone size	J gene	D gene	CDR3 protein	CDR3 DNA
TRBV12-3/TRBV12-4	few	TRBJ2-1	.	CASRGTGIYNEQFF	TGTGCCAGCAGAGGTACAGGGATCTACAATGAGCAGTTCTTC
TRBV5-8	.	TRBJ2-1	.	CASSLAGLDRFNGQFF	TGTGCCAGCAGCTTGGCCGGGCTAGACCGGTTTAATGGGCAGTTCTTC
TRBV7-2	.	TRBJ1-5	.	CASSLDRQSQHF	TGTGCCAGCAGCTTAGACAGGCAGTCCCAGCATTTT
TRBV6-5	.	TRBJ2-1	.	CASSYYQMKRGNEQFF	TGTGCCAGCAGTTACTACCAAATGAAAAGGGGCAATGAGCAGTTCTTC
TRBV7-2	many	TRBJ2-7	.	CASSSSGGRGGSYEQYF	TGTGCCAGCAGCTCTAGTGGCGGTCGAGGGGGATCCTACGAGCAGTACTTC
TRBV15	.	TRBJ1-5	.	CATSRDQSQPQHF	TGTGCCACCAGCAGAGATCAGTCTCAGCCCCAGCATTTT
TRBV30	.	TRBJ2-7	TRBD2	CAWSTLAGFRGSYEQYF	TGTGCCTGGAGTACACTAGCGGGATTCCGAGGATCCTACGAGCAGTACTTC
TRBV7-2	many	TRBJ2-5	.	CASSLGGNSQETQYF	TGTGCCAGCAGCTTAGGTGGGAACAGCCAAGAGACCCAGTACTTC
TRBV11-2	.	TRBJ1-2	TRBD1	CASSLNRQGGYTF	TGTGCCAGCAGCTTAAACCGACAGGGGGGCTACACCTTC
TRBV7-9	.	TRBJ1-2	.	CASSLLNTFGSTGGYTF	TGTGCCAGCAGCTTGCTGAATACTTTCGGTTCCACGGGGGGCTACACCTTC
TRBV12-3/TRBV12-4	.	TRBJ1-2	.	CASSEDRGVYGYTF	TGTGCCAGCAGTGAGGACCGGGGAGTCTATGGCTACACCTTC
TRBV12-3/TRBV12-4	.	TRBJ1-4	.	CASSEGVPNEKLFF	TGTGCCAGCAGCGAAGGGGTTCCTAATGAAAAACTGTTTTTT
TRBV5-1	.	TRBJ1-1	TRBD1	CASSFRTGPNTEAFF	TGCGCCAGCAGCTTCCGGACAGGACCGAACACTGAAGCTTTCTTT
TRBV28	once	TRBJ1-5	.	CASSYSAGYSNQPQHF	TGTGCCAGCAGTTATTCCGCGGGGTATAGCAATCAGCCCCAGCATTTT
TRBV18	.	TRBJ2-2	TRBD2	CAAGVSAASNTGELFF	TGTGCGGCGGGGGTCTCGGCGGCGTCGAACACCGGGGAGCTGTTTTTT
TRBV29-1	.	TRBJ2-7	TRBD1	CSVARDSSIYEQYF	TGCAGCGTTGCTCGGGACAGCAGTATCTACGAGCAGTACTTC
TRBV7-2	many	TRBJ2-3	TRBD2	CASRRGLAGEVDTQYF	TGTGCCAGCAGAAGGGGACTAGCGGGAGAAGTAGATACGCAGTATTTT
TRBV7-2	.	TRBJ2-2	TRBD2	CASSTQTSATGELFF	TGTGCCAGCAGCACTCAGACTAGCGCGACCGGGGAGCTGTTTTTT
TRBV7-6	many	TRBJ2-1	TRBD2	CASSLGVTSGRKQFF	TGTGCCAGCAGCTTAGGGGTGACTAGCGGGAGAAAGCAGTTCTTC
TRBV6-5	.	TRBJ1-1	TRBD1	CASRRTGTDTEAFF	TGTGCCAGCAGACGGACAGGGACGGACACTGAAGCTTTCTTT
TRBV6-5	.	TRBJ2-7	.	CASRDNYEQYF	TGTGCCAGCAGGGACAATTACGAGCAGTACTTC
TRBV7-9	few	TRBJ2-3	TRBD1	CASSLAGQGFVADTQYF	TGTGCCAGCAGCTTAGCGGGACAGGGTTTCGTCGCAGATACGCAGTATTTT
TRBV12-3/TRBV12-4	few	TRBJ2-1	TRBD2	CASRATSGSVNEQFF	TGTGCCAGCAGAGCGACTAGCGGGAGTGTCAATGAGCAGTTCTTC
TRBV11-2	.	TRBJ1-4	.	CASSSSPRVQRNEKLFF	TGTGCCAGCAGCTCCTCCCCCAGGGTGCAGAGGAATGAAAAACTGTTTTTT
TRBV2	.	TRBJ2-3	TRBD2	CASSGLAATDTQYF	TGTGCCAGCAGTGGACTAGCGGCCACAGATACGCAGTATTTT
TRBV20-1	many	TRBJ2-7	.	CSARDPNGVNEQYF	TGCAGTGCTAGAGACCCGAATGGGGTCAACGAGCAGTACTTC
TRBV27	.	TRBJ1-2	.	CASSIGLTPTYGYTF	TGTGCCAGCAGTATCGGACTCACACCCACCTATGGCTACACCTTC
TRBV27	few	TRBJ1-2	TRBD1	CASSSRGRVYGYTF	TGTGCCAGCAGCTCCAGGGGGCGAGTCTATGGCTACACCTTC
TRBV14	few	TRBJ2-5	.	CASSRLIGGDETQYF	TGTGCCAGCAGCCGCCTGATCGGGGGAGATGAGACCCAGTACTTC
TRBV11-2	.	TRBJ1-2	TRBD1	CASSANPGQGYGYTF	TGTGCCAGCAGCGCCAACCCGGGACAGGGGTACGGCTACACCTTC